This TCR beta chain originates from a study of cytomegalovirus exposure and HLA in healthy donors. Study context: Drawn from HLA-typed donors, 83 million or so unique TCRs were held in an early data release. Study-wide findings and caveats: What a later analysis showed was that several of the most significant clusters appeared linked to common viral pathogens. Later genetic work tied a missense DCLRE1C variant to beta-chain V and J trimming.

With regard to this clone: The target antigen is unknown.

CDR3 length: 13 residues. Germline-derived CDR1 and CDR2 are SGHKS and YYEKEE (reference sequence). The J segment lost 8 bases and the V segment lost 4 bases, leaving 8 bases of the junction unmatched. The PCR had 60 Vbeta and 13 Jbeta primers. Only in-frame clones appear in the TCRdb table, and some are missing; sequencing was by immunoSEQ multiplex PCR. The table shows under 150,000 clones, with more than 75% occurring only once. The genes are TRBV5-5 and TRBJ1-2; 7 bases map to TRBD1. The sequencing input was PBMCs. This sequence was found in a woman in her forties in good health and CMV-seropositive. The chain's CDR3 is CASSTTGNNGYTF. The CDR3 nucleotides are TGTGCCAGCAGCACGACAGGGAACAACGGCTACACCTTC.